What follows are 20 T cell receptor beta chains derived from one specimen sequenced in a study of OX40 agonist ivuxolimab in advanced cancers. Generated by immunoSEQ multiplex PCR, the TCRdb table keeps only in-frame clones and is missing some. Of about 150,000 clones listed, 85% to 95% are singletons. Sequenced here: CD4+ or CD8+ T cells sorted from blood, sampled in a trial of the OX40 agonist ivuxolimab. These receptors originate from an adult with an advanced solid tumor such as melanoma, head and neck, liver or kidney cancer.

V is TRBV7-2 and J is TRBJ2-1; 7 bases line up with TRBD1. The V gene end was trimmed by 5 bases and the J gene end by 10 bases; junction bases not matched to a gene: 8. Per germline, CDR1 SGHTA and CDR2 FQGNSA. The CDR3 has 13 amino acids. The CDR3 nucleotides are TGTGCCAGCAGCCCTGGGACAGATCGGGAGCAGTTCTTC. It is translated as CASSPGTDREQFF.

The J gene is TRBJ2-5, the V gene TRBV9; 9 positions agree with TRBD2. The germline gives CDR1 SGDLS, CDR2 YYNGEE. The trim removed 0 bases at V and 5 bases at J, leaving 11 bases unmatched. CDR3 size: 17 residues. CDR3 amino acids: CASSVGQAGGLQETQYF. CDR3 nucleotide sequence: TGTGCCAGCAGCGTAGGACAAGCGGGAGGCCTCCAGGAGACCCAGTACTTC.

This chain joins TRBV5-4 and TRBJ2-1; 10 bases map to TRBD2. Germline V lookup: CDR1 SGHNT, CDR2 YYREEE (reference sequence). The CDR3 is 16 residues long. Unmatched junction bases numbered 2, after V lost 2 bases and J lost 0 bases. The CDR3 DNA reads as TGTGCCAGCAGCTTTCCTAGCGGGAGCTCCTACAATGAGCAGTTCTTC. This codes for CASSFPSGSSYNEQFF.

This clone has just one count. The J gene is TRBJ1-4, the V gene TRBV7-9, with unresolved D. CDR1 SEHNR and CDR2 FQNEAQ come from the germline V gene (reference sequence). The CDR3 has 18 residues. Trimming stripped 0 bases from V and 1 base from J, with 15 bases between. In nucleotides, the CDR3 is TGTGCCAGCAGCTTAGCCTCGCTGGTCCGAGTAACTAATGAAAAACTGTTTTTT. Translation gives CASSLASLVRVTNEKLFF.

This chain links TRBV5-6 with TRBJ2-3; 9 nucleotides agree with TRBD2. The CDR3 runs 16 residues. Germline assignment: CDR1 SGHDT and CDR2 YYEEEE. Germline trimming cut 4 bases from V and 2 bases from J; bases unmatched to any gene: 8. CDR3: CASSIPGLAVTDTQYF. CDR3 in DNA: TGTGCCAGCAGCATTCCGGGACTAGCAGTCACAGATACGCAGTATTTT.

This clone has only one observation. Here the CDR3 reads CASSPGAGAYGYTF. The CDR3 coding sequence is TGTGCCAGTAGTCCCGGGGCAGGGGCCTATGGCTACACCTTC. The V gene is TRBV19, the J gene TRBJ1-2, with D perhaps TRBD1 (6 bases). This CDR3 spans 14 amino acids. Germline V lookup: CDR1 LNHDA, CDR2 SQIVND (reference sequence). V shed 5 bases and J shed 4 bases, with 14 bases lying between them.

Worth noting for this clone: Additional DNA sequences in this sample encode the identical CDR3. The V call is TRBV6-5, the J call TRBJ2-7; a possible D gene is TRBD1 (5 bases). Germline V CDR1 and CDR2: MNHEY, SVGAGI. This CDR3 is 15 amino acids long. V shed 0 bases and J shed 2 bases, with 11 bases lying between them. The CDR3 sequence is CASSYSPTATYEQYF. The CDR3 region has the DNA TGTGCCAGCAGTTACTCTCCGACAGCCACCTACGAGCAGTACTTC.

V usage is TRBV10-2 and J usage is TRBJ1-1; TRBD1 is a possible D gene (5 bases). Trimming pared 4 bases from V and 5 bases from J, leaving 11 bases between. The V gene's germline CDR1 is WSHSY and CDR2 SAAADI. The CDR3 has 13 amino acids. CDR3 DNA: TGCGCCAGCAGTGTGGGGGGAGGAACTGAAGCTTTCTTT. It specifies CASSVGGGTEAFF.

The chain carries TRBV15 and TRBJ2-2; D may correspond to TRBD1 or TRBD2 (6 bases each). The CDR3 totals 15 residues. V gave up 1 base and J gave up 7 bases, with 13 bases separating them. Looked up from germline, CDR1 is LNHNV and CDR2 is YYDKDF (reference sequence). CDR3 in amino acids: CATSRVKGGHGELFF. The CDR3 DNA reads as TGTGCCACCAGCAGAGTAAAGGGGGGACACGGGGAGCTGTTTTTT.

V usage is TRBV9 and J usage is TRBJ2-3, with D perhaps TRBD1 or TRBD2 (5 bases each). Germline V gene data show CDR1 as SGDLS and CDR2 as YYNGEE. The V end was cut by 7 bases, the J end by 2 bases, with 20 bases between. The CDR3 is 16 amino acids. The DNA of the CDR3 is TGTGCCAGCGTGGGGCCGGGGTATGGTGACACAGATACGCAGTATTTT. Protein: CASVGPGYGDTDTQYF.

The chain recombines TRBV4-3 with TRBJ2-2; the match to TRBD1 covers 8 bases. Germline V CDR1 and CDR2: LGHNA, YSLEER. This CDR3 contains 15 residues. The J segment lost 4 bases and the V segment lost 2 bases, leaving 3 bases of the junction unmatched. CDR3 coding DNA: TGCGCCAGCAGCCAACAGGGGGCGGCCACCGGGGAGCTGTTTTTT. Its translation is CASSQQGAATGELFF.

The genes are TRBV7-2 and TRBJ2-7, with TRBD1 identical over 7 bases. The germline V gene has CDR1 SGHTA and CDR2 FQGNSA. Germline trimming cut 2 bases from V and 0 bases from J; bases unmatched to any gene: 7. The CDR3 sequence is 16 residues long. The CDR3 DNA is TGTGCCAGCAGCTTAAACCAGGGGGTCCTCTCCTACGAGCAGTACTTC. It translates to CASSLNQGVLSYEQYF.

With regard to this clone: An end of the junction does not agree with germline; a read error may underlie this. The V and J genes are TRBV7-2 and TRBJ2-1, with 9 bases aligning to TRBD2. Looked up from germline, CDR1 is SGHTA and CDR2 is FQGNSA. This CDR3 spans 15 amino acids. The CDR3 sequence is CASSLAGQGYNEQFF. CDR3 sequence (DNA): TGTGCCAGCAGCCTAGCGGGGCAGGGGTACAATGAGCAGTTCTTC.

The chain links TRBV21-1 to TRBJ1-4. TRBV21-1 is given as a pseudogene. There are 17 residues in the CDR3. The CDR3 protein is CASSKPRGGRMGEKLFF. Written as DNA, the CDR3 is TGTGCCAGCAGCAAACCCCGAGGGGGGCGAATGGGAGAAAAACTGTTTTTT.

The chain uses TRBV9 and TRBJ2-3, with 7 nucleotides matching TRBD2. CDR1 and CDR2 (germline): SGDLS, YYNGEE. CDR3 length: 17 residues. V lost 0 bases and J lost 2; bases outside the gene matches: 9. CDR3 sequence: CASSVAVLAGNTDTQYF. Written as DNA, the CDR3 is TGTGCCAGCAGCGTAGCTGTATTAGCGGGTAACACAGATACGCAGTATTTT. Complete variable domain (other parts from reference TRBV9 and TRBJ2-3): DSGVTQTPKHLITATGQRVTLRCSPRSGDLSVYWYQQSLDQGLQFLIQYYNGEERAKGNILERFSAQQFPDLHSELNLSSLELGDSALYFCASSVAVLAGNTDTQYFGPGTRLTVL.

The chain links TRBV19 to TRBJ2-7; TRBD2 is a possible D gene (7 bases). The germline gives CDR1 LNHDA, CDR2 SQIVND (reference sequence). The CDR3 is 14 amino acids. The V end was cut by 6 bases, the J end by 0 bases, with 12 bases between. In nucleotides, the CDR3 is TGTGCCAGTAGGAAGGGGGGGAGCTCCTACGAGCAGTACTTC. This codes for CASRKGGSSYEQYF.

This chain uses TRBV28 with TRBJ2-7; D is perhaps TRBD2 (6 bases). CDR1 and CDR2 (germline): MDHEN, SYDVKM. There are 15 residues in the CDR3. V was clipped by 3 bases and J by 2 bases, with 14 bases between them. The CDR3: CASSLGGAPPYEQYF. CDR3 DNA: TGTGCCAGCAGTTTGGGGGGAGCCCCTCCCTACGAGCAGTACTTC.

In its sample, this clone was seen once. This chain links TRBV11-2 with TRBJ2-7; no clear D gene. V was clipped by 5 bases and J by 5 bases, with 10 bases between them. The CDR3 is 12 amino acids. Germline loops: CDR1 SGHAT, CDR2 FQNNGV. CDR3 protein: CASSRVGDEQYF. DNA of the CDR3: TGTGCCAGCAGCCGGGTCGGTGACGAGCAGTACTTC.

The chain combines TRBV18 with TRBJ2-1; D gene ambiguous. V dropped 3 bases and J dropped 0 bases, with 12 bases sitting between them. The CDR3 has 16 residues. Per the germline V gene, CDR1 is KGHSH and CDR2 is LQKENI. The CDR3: CASSPPGAGSYNEQFF. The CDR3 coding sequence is TGTGCCAGCTCACCGCCGGGTGCTGGCTCCTACAATGAGCAGTTCTTC.

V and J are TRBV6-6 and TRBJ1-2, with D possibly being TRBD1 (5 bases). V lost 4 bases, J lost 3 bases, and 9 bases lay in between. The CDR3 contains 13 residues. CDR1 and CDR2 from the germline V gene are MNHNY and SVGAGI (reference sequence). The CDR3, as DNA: TGTGCCAGCAGTTCCCAGGGACACTATGGCTACACCTTC. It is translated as CASSSQGHYGYTF.